The clone carrying this TCR beta chain has ten or more counts. Antigen: not known. The template for TCR beta VDJ and CDR3 sequence profiling was genomic DNA. TCRdb fed the reads into MiXCR, producing one record per CDR3 protein. The sample lists about 160,000 distinct CDR3 sequences; around half were seen once. The data derive from a study of CD8+CD57+ T cells in acquired aplastic anemia. Findings and caveats of the study: Patients versus controls showed no significant CD8+ Simpson's diversity difference.

Trimming pared 0 bases from V and 3 bases from J, leaving 12 bases between. CDR1 is SGHRS and CDR2 is YFSETQ in the germline V gene. There are 15 residues in the CDR3. Patients selected for sequencing had displayed CD8+CD57+ cell expansion by flow cytometry. The enrolled patients all had severe acquired aplastic anemia. This chain uses TRBV5-1 with TRBJ1-1; D is possibly TRBD1 (6 bases). The sequence derives from a human donor with aplastic anemia. The sequencing input was sorted CD4+, CD8+, or CD8+CD57+ T cells (not recorded which) from PBMCs. The chain's CDR3 is CASSLAGTPDTEAFF. The CDR3 nucleotides are TGCGCCAGCAGCTTGGCCGGGACACCAGACACTGAAGCTTTCTTT.